The clone carrying this T cell receptor beta chain was detected a few times. Its antigen is undetermined. This CDR3 region has 15 residues. The J segment lost 5 bases and the V segment lost 6 bases, leaving 8 bases of the junction unmatched. Per the germline V gene, CDR1 is ENHRY and CDR2 is SYGVKD. This sample was taken from a study of CD8+ T cells in alopecia areata. Study conclusions and caveats: For lesional scalp, especially alopecia totalis/universalis, clonality was higher than in normal scalp.

Investigators isolated RNA and reverse transcribed it into cDNA to act as the sequencing template. The table came from immunoSEQ multiplex PCR; TCRdb's copy has only in-frame clones and leaves some out. The table shows around 160,000 clones, with roughly 44% occurring only once. It was from alopecia areata patients that lesional scalp punch biopsies and peripheral blood were collected. Sequencing input: CD4+ T cells sorted from blood. The chain combines TRBV10-3 with TRBJ2-1; 9 bases fit TRBD1. This receptor was taken from a human donor with alopecia areata. The CDR3 DNA reads as TGTGCCATCAGACGCCGACAGGGGGATAACAATGAGCAGTTCTTC. It encodes CAIRRRQGDNNEQFF.